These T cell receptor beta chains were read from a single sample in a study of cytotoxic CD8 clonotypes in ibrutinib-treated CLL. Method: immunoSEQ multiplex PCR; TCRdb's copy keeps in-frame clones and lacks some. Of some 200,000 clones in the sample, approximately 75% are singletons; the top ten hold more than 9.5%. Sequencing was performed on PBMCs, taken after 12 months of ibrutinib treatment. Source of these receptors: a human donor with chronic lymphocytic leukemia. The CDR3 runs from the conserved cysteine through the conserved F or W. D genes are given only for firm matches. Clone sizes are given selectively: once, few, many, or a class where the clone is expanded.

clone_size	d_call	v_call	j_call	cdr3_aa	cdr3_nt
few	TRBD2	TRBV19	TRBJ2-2	CASAPGLVTGELFF	TGTGCCAGCGCACCGGGACTAGTGACCGGGGAGCTGTTTTTT
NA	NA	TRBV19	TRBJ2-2	CASSIDGPGLRWNTGELFF	TGTGCCAGTAGTATAGATGGCCCAGGTCTTAGGTGGAACACCGGGGAGCTGTTTTTT
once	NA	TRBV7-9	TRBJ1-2	CASSLVGDGYTF	TGTGCCAGCAGCTTAGTAGGGGATGGCTACACCTTC
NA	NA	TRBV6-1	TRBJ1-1	CASSPDAGDLEAFF	TGTGCCAGCAGCCCCGATGCCGGGGACCTCGAAGCTTTCTTT
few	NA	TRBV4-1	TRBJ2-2	CASSQGHWYSNTGELFF	TGCGCCAGCAGCCAAGGGCACTGGTACTCGAACACCGGGGAGCTGTTTTTT
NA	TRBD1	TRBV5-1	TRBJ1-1	CASSRDRNTEAFF	TGCGCCAGCAGCCGGGACAGGAACACTGAAGCTTTCTTT
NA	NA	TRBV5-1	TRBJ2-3	CASSLGIGTDTQYF	TGCGCCAGCAGCTTGGGAATAGGAACAGATACGCAGTATTTT
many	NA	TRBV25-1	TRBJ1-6	CASSEYVRSYNSPLHF	TGTGCCAGCAGTGAATATGTCCGCTCCTATAATTCACCCCTCCACTTT
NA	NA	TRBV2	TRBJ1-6	CASSVGRGTNSPLHF	TGTGCCAGCAGTGTGGGCAGGGGTACTAATTCACCCCTCCACTTT
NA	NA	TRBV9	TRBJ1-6	CASTLGVAYNSPLHF	TGTGCCAGCACCCTCGGGGTCGCCTATAATTCACCCCTCCACTTT
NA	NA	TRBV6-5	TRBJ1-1	CASSYLSGTKNTEAFF	TGTGCCAGCAGTTACCTCAGTGGCACCAAGAACACTGAAGCTTTCTTT
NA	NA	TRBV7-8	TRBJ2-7	CASSPGSYEQYF	TGTGCCAGCAGTCCCGGGAGCTACGAGCAGTACTTC
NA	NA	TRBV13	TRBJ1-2	CASSLGPSDGYTF	TGTGCCAGCAGCTTAGGACCCTCCGACGGCTACACCTTC
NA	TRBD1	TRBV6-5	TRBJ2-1	CASSKLGQVRPEQFF	TGTGCCAGCAGTAAACTGGGACAGGTGAGGCCGGAGCAGTTCTTC
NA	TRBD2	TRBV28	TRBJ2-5	CASSFVAGGSETQYF	TGTGCCAGCAGTTTTGTAGCGGGAGGCTCAGAGACCCAGTACTTC
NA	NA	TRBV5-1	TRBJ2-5	CASKRLQGETQYF	TGCGCCAGCAAGAGACTTCAGGGGGAGACCCAGTACTTC
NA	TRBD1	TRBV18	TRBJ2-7	CASSSTTGVTGEQYF	TGTGCCAGCTCATCGACCACAGGGGTAACAGGCGAGCAGTACTTC
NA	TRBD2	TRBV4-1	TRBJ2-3	CASSQGTIAGGARDTQYF	TGCGCCAGCAGCCAAGGTACAATAGCGGGAGGCGCTCGAGATACGCAGTATTTT
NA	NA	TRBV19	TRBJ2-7	CASSFSTALSYEQYF	TGTGCCAGTAGTTTCTCGACGGCTCTCTCCTACGAGCAGTACTTC
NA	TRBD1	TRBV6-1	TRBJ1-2	CASSESPAPDRGYGYTF	TGTGCCAGCAGTGAATCTCCCGCACCGGACAGGGGCTATGGCTACACCTTC
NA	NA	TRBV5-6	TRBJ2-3	CASSLGWGTDTQYF	TGTGCCAGCAGCTTGGGGTGGGGCACAGATACGCAGTATTTT
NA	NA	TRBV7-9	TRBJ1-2	CASSSIPQGNYGYTF	TGTGCCAGCAGCTCCATTCCCCAGGGGAACTATGGCTACACCTTC
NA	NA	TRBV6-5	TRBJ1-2	CASSRVGGQSYTF	TGTGCCAGCAGTCGAGTTGGGGGTCAGAGCTACACCTTC
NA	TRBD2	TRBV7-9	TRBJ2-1	CASTITTSGDNEQFF	TGTGCCAGCACCATAACGACTAGCGGGGACAATGAGCAGTTCTTC
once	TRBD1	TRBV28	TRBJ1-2	CASRPSRDRKYTF	TGTGCCAGCAGGCCATCCCGGGACAGGAAATACACCTTC
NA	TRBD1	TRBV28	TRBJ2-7	CASSAPTGVHNEQYF	TGTGCCAGCAGTGCCCCGACAGGGGTGCACAACGAGCAGTACTTC
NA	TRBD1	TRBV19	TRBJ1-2	CASRQGNENGYTF	TGTGCCAGTAGACAGGGGAATGAAAATGGCTACACCTTC